The entry below gives a single T cell receptor beta chain sequence along with its context. Its antigen is currently unknown. Primers included in the PCR were 60 Vbeta and 13 Jbeta primers. The protocol was immunoSEQ multiplex PCR, while the TCRdb copy is restricted to in-frame clones and leaves out a portion. The sample includes over 200,000 clones, approximately 90% of them seen just once. Germline V CDR1 and CDR2: LGHNA, YSLEER. This CDR3 spans 14 amino acids. Trimming took 1 base from V and 7 from J; bases not matched to a gene: 2. The sample comes from a study of cytomegalovirus exposure and HLA in healthy donors. General study findings and limits: On later analysis, the bulk of CMV-associated TCR beta chains appeared to be HLA-restricted.

The source material was PBMCs. The J gene is TRBJ2-1, the V gene TRBV4-3; 9 nucleotides agree with TRBD2. This sequence was found in a woman younger than 30 in good health and CMV-seronegative. CDR3 protein: CASSQVTSGNEQFF. The CDR3 DNA reads TGCGCCAGCAGCCAAGTTACTAGCGGGAATGAGCAGTTCTTC.